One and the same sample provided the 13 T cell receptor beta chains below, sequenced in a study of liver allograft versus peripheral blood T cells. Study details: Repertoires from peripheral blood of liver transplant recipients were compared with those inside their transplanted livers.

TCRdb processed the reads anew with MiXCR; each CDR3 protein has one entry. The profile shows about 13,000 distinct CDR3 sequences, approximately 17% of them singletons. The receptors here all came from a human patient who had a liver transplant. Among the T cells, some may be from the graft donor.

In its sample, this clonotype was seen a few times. CDR3 amino acids: CASSNRGQETQYF. The DNA of the CDR3 is TGTGCCAGCAGTAACAGGGGGCAAGAGACCCAGTACTTC. This chain joins TRBV6-1 and TRBJ2-5; 8 positions agree with TRBD1. This CDR3 has 13 residues. The V and J ends lost 5 bases and 2 bases, in that order; junction bases with no gene match: 1. Germline-derived CDR1 and CDR2 are MNHNS and SASEGT.

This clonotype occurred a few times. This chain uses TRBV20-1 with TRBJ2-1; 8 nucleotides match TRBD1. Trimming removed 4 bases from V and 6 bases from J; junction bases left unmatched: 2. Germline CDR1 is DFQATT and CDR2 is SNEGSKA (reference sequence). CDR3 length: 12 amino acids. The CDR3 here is CSATTGGNEQFF. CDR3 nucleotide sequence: TGCAGTGCTACTACAGGGGGCAATGAGCAGTTCTTC.

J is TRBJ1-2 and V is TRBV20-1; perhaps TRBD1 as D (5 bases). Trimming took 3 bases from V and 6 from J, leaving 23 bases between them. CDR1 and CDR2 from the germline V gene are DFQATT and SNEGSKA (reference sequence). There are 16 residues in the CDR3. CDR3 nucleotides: TGCAGTGCTAGTGCGGGCCCTCTTTGGGGACTGGATGGCTACACCTTC. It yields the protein CSASAGPLWGLDGYTF.

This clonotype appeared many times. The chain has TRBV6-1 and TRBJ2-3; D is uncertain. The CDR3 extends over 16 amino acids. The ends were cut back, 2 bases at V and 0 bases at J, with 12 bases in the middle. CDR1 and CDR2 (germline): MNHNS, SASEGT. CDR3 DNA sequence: TGTGCCAGCAGTGAACTCATCTCAACTAGCACAGATACGCAGTATTTT. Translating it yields CASSELISTSTDTQYF.

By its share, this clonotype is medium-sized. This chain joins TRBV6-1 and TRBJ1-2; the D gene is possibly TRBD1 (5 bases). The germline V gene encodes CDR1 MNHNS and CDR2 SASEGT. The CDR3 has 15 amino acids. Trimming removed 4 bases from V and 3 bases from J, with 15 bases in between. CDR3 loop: CASSAGGAGDYGYTF. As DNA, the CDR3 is TGTGCCAGCAGTGCAGGAGGGGCTGGGGACTATGGCTACACCTTC.

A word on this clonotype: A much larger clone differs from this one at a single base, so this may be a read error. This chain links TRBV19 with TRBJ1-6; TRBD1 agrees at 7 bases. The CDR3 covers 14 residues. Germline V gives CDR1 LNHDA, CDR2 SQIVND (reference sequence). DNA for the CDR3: TGTGCCAGTCTCGACAGGGCGCATAATTCACCCATCCACTTT. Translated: CASLDRAHNSPIHF.

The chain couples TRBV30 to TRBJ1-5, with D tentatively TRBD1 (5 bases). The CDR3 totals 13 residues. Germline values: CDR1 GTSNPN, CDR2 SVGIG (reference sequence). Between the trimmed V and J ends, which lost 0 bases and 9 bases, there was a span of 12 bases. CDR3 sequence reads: CAWSVARDSPQHF. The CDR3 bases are TGTGCCTGGAGTGTCGCTCGGGACTCGCCCCAGCATTTT.

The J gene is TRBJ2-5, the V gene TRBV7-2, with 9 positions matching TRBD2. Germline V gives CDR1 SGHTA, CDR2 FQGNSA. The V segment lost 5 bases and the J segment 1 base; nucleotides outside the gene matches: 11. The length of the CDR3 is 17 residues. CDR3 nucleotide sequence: TGTGCCAGCAGCCGTCCCCTAGCGGGGACTCCCCAAGAGACCCAGTACTTC. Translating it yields CASSRPLAGTPQETQYF.

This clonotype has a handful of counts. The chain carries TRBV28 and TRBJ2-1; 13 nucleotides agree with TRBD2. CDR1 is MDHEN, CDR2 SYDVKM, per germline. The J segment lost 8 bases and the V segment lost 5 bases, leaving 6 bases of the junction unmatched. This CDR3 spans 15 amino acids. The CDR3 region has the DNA TGTGCCAGCAGTGTACTAGCGGGGGGGCCCCATGAGCAGTTCTTC. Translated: CASSVLAGGPHEQFF.

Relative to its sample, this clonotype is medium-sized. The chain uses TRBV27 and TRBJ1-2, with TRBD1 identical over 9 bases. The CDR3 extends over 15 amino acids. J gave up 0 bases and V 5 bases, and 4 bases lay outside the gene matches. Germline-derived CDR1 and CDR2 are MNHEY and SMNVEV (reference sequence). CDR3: CASSTWDRANYGYTF. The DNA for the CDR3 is TGTGCCAGCAGTACCTGGGACAGGGCTAACTATGGCTACACCTTC.

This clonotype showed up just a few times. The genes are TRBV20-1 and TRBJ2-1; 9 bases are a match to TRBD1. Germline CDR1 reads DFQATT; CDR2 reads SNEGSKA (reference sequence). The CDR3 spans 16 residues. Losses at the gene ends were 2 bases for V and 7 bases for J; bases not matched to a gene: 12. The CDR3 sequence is CSARPLTGGNWNEQFF. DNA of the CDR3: TGCAGTGCTAGACCCCTGACAGGGGGTAATTGGAATGAGCAGTTCTTC.

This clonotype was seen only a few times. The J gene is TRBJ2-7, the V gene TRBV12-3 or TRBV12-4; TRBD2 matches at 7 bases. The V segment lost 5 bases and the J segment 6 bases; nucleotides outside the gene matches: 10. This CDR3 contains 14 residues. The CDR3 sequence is CASSTPSGAGEQYF. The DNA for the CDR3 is TGTGCCAGCAGTACCCCAAGCGGGGCCGGCGAGCAGTACTTC.

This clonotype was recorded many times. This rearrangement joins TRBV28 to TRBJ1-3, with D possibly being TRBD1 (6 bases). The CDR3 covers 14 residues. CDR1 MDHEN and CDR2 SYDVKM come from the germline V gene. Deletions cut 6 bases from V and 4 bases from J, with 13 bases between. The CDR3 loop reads CASRHTGRGNTIYF. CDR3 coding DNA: TGTGCCAGCAGACATACAGGGAGGGGAAACACCATATATTTT.